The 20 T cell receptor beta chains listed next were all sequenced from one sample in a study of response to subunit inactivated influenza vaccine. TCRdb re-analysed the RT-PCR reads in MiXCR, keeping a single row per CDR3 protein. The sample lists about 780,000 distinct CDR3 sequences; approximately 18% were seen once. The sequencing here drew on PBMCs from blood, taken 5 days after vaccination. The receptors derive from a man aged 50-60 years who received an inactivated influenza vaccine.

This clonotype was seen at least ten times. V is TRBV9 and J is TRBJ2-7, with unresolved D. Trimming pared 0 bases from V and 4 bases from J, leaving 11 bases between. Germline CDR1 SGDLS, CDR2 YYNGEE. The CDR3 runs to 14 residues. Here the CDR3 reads CASSVEASRYEQYF. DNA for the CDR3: TGTGCCAGCAGCGTAGAAGCGAGTAGGTACGAGCAGTACTTC.

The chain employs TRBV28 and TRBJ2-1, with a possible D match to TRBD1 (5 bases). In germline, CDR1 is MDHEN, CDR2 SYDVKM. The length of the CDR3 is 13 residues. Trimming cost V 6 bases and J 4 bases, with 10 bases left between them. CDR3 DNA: TGTGCCAGCAGGGACACGGTATACAATGAGCAGTTCTTC. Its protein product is CASRDTVYNEQFF.

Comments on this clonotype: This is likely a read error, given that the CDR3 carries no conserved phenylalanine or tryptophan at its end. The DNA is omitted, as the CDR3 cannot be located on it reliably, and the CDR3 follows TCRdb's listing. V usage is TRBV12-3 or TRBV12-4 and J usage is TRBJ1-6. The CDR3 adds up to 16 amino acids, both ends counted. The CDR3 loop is CASSGVGRLLNSPLYL.

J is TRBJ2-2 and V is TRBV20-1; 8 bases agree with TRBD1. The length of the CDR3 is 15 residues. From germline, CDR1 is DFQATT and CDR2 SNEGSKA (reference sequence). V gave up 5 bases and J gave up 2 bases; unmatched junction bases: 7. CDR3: CSAARTGTNTGELFF. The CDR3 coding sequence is TGCAGTGCTGCCCGGACAGGGACCAACACCGGGGAGCTGTTTTTT.

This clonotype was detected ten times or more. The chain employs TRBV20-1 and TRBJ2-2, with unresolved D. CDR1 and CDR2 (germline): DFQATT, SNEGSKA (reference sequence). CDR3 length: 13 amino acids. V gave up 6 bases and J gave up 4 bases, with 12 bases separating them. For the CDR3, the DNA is TGCAGTGCCCTTATGGGAATCACCGGGGAGCTGTTTTTT. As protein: CSALMGITGELFF.

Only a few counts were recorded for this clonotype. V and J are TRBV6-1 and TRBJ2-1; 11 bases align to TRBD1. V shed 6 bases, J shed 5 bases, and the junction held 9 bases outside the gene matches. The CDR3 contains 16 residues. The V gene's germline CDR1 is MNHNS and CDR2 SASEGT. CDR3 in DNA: TGTGCCAGCAGCGCCACCGGGACAGGGGGTCACAATGAGCAGTTCTTC. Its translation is CASSATGTGGHNEQFF.

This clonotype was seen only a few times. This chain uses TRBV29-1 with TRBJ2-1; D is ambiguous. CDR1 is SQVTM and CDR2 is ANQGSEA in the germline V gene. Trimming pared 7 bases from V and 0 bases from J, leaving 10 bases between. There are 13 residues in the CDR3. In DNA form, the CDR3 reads TGCAGCGGTTGCAGGAGCTCCTACAATGAGCAGTTCTTC. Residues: CSGCRSSYNEQFF.

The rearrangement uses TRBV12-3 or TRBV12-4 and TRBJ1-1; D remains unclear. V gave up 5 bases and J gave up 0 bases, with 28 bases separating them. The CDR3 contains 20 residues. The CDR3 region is CASSPTGTDWNRVMNTEAFF. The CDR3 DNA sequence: TGTGCCAGCAGTCCAACTGGAACAGATTGGAATCGGGTCATGAACACTGAAGCTTTCTTT.

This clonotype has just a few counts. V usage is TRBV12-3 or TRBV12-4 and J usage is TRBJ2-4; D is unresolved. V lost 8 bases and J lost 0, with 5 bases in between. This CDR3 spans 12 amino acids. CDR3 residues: CASGLAKNIQYF. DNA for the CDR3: TGTGCCAGCGGATTAGCCAAAAACATTCAGTACTTC.

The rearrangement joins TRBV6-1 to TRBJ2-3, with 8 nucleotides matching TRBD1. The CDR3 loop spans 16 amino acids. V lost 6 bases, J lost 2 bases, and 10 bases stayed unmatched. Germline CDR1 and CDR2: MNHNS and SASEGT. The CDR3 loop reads CASRAEQGVNTDTQYF. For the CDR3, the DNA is TGTGCCAGCAGGGCCGAACAGGGGGTCAACACAGATACGCAGTATTTT.

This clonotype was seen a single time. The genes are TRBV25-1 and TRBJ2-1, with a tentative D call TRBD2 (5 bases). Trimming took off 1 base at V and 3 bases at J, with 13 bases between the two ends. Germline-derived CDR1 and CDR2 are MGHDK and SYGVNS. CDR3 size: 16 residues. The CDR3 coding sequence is TGTGCCAGCAGTGAATTGGGCGAGGGTCGCTACAATGAGCAGTTCTTC. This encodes CASSELGEGRYNEQFF.

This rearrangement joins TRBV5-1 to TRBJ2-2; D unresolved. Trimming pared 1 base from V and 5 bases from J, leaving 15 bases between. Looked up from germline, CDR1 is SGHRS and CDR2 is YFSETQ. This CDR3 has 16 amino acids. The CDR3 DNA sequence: TGCGCCAGCAGCTTGCGGCCAGGTGATTCGACCGGGGAGCTGTTTTTT. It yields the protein CASSLRPGDSTGELFF.

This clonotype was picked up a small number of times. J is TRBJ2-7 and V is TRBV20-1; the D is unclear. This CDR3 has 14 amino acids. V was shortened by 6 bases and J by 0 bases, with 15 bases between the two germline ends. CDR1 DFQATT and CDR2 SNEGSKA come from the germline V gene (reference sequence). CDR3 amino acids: CSARPGPHSYEQYF. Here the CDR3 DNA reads TGCAGTGCCCGACCGGGCCCCCACTCCTACGAGCAGTACTTC.

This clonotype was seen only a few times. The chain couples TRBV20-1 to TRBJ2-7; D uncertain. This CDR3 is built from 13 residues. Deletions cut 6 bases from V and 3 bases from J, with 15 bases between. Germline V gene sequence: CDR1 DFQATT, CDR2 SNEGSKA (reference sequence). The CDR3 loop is CSATPRPRYEQYF. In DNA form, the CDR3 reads TGCAGTGCAACTCCGAGACCTCGCTACGAGCAGTACTTC.

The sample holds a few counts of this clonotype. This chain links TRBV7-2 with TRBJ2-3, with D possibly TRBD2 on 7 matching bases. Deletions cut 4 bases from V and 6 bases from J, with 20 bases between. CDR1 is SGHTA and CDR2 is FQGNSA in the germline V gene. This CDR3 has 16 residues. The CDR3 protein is CASSSRLGGQSDTQYF. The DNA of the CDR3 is TGTGCCAGCAGCTCGCGCTTGGGGGGGCAGTCGGATACGCAGTATTTT.

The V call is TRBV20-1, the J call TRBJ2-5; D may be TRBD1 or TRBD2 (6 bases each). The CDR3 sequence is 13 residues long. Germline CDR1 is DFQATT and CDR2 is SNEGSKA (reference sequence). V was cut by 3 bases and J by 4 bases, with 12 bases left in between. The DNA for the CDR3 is TGCAGTGCTAGGGTCGGAGGGGGAGAGACCCAGTACTTC. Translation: CSARVGGGETQYF.

The CDR3 DNA reads as TGTGCCAGCACAGGGATTGCTAGCGTGCAGTATTTT. Protein product: CASTGIASVQYF. J is TRBJ2-3 and V is TRBV6-5, with D maybe TRBD2 (6 bases). Germline V lookup: CDR1 MNHEY, CDR2 SVGAGI. The CDR3 runs 12 residues. Trimming cost V 7 bases and J 11 bases, with 16 bases left between them.

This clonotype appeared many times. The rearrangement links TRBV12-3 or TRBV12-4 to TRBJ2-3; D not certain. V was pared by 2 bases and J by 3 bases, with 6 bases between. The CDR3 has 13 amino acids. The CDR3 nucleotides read TGTGCCAGCAGTTTATCTTGGACAGATACGCAGTATTTT. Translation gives CASSLSWTDTQYF.

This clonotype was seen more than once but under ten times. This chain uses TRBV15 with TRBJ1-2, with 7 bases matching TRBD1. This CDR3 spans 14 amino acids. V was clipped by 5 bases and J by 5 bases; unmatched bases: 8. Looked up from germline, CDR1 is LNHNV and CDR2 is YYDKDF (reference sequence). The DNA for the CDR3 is TGTGCCACCAGCCGACAGGGAAGAGGGTATGGCTACACCTTC. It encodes CATSRQGRGYGYTF. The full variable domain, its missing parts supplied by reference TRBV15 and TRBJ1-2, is DAMVIQNPRYQVTQFGKPVTLSCSQTLNHNVMYWYQQKSSQAPKLLFHYYDKDFNNEADTPDNFQSRRPNTSFCFLDIRSPGLGDTAMYLCATSRQGRGYGYTFGSGTRLTVV.

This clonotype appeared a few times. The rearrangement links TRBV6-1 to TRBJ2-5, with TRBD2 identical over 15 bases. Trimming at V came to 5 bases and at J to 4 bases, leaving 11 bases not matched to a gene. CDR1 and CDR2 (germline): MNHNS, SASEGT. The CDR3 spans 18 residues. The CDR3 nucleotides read TGTGCCAGCAGTCCATCCGGGACTAGCGGGAGGTTCAGAGAGACCCAGTACTTC. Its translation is CASSPSGTSGRFRETQYF.